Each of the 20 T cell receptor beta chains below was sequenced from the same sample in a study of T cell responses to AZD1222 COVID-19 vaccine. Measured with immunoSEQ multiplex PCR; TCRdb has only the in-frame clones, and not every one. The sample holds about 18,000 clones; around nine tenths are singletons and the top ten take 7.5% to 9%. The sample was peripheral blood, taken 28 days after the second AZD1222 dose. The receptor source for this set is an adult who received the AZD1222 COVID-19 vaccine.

CDR3 bases: TGTGCCAGCAGGACCTACAATGAGCAGTTCTTC. Protein product: CASRTYNEQFF. The chain is built from TRBV28 and TRBJ2-1; D is uncertain. V lost 6 bases to trimming and J lost 2 bases, with 2 bases between them. The germline gives CDR1 MDHEN, CDR2 SYDVKM. The CDR3 extends over 11 amino acids.

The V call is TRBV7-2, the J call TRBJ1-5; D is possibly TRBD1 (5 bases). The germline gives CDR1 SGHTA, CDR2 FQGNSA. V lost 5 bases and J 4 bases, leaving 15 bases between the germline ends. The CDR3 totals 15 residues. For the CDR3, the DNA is TGTGCCAGCAGCGGGGACGGAAAGGGGAATCAGCCCCAGCATTTT. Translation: CASSGDGKGNQPQHF.

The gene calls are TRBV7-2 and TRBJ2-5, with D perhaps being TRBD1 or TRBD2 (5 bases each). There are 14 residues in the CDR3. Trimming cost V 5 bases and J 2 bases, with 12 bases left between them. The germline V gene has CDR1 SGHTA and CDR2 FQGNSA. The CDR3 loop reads CASSPGTKQETQYF. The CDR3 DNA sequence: TGTGCCAGCAGCCCTGGGACCAAACAAGAGACCCAGTACTTC.

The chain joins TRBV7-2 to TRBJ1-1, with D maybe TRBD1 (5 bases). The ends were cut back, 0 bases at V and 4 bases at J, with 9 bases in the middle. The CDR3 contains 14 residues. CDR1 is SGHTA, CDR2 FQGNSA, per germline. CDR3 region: CASSLAHGATEAFF. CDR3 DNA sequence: TGTGCCAGCAGCTTAGCACACGGGGCCACTGAAGCTTTCTTT.

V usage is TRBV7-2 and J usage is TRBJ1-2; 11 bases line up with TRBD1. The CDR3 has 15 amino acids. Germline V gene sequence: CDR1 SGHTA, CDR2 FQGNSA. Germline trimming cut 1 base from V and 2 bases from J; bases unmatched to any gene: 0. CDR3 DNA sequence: TGTGCCAGCAGCTTAGGGACAGGGGGCAACTATGGCTACACCTTC. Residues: CASSLGTGGNYGYTF. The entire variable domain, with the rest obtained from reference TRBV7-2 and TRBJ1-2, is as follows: GAGVSQSPSNKVTEKGKDVELRCDPISGHTALYWYRQSLGQGLEFLIYFQGNSAPDKSGLPSDRFSAERTGGSVSTLTIQRTQQEDSAVYLCASSLGTGGNYGYTFGSGTRLTVV.

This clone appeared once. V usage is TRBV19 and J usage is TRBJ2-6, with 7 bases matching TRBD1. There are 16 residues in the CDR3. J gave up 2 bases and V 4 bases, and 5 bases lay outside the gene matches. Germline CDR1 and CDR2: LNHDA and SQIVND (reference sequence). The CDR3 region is CASSKTGVAGANVLTF. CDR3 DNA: TGTGCCAGTAGTAAAACAGGGGTCGCTGGGGCCAACGTCCTGACTTTC. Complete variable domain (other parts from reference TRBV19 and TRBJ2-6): DGGITQSPKYLFRKEGQNVTLSCEQNLNHDAMYWYRQDPGQGLRLIYYSQIVNDFQKGDIAEGYSVSREKKESFPLTVTSAQKNPTAFYLCASSKTGVAGANVLTFGAGSRLTVL.

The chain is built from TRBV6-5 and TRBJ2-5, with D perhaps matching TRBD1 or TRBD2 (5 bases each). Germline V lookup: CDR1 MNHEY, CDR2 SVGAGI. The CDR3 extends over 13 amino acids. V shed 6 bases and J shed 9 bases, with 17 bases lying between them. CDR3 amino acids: CASSAVGAGAQYF. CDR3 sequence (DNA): TGTGCCAGCAGCGCCGTCGGGGCCGGGGCCCAGTACTTC.

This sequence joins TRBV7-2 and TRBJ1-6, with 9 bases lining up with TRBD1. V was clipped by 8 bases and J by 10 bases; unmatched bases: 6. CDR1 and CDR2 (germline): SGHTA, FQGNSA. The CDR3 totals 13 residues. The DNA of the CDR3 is TGTGCCAGCGCGGACAGGGGTGGATCACCCCTCCACTTT. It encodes CASADRGGSPLHF.

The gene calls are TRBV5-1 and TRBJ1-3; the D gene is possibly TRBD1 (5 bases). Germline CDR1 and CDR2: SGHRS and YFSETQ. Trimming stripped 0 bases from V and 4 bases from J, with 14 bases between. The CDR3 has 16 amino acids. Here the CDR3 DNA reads TGCGCCAGCAGCTTGGACGGGGGAAATGGAGGAAACACCATATATTTT. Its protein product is CASSLDGGNGGNTIYF.

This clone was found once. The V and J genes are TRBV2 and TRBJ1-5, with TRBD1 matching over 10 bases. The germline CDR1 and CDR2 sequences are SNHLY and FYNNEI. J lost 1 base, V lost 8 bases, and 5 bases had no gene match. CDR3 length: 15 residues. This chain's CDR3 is CASARDRGSNQPQHF. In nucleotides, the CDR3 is TGTGCCAGCGCCCGGGACAGGGGAAGCAATCAGCCCCAGCATTTT.

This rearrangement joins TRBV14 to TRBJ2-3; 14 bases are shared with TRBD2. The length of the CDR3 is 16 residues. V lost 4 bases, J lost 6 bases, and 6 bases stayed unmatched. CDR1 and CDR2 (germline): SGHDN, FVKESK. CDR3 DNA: TGTGCCAGCAGCCCCTGGACTAGCGGGAGGATCGATACGCAGTATTTT. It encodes CASSPWTSGRIDTQYF.

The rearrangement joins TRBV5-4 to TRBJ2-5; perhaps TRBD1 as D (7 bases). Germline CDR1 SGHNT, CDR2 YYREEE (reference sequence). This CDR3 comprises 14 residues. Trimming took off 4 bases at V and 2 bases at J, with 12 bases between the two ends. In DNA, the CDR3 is TGTGCCAGCAGCCTCAGGGGGGCTCAAGAGACCCAGTACTTC. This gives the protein CASSLRGAQETQYF. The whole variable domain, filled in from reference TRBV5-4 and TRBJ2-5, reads ETGVTQSPTHLIKTRGQQVTLRCSSQSGHNTVSWYQQALGQGPQFIFQYYREEENGRGNFPPRFSGLQFPNYSSELNVNALELDDSALYLCASSLRGAQETQYFGPGTRLLVL.

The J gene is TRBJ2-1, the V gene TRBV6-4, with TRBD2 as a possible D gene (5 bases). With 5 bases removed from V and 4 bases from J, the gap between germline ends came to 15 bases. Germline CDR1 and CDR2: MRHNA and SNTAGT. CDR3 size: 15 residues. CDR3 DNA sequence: TGTGCCAGCAGTAACGGGGATGAGGGATACAATGAGCAGTTCTTC. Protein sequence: CASSNGDEGYNEQFF.

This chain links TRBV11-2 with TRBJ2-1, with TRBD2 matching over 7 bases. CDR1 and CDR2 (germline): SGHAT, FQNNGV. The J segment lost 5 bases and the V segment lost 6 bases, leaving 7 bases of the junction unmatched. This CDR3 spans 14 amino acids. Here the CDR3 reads CASRELGLNNEQFF. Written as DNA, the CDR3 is TGTGCCAGCAGGGAATTGGGACTAAACAATGAGCAGTTCTTC.

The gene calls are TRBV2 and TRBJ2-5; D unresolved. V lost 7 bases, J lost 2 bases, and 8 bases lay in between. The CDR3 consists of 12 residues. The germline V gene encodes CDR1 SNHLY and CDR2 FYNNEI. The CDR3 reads CASNRQQETQYF. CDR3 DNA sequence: TGTGCCAGCAACCGGCAGCAAGAGACCCAGTACTTC.

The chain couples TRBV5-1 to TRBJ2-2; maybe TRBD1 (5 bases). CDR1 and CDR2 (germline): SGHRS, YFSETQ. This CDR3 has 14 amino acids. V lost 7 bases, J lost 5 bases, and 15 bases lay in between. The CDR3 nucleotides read TGCGCCAGCTCTACCAGTCGACAGACCGGGGAGCTGTTTTTT. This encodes CASSTSRQTGELFF.

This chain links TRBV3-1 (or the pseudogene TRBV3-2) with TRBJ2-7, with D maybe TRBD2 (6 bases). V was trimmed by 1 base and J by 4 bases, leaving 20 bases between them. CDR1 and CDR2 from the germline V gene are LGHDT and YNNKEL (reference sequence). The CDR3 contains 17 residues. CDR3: CASSQVYRLGPLYEQYF. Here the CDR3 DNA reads TGTGCCAGCAGCCAAGTCTACCGACTAGGTCCACTATACGAGCAGTACTTC.

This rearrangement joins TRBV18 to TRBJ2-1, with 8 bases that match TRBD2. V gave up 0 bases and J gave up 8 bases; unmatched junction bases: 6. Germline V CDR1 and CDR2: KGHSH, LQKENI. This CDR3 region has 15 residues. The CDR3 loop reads CASSPPSGSMDEQFF. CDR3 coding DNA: TGTGCCAGCTCACCACCCAGCGGGAGTATGGATGAGCAGTTCTTC.

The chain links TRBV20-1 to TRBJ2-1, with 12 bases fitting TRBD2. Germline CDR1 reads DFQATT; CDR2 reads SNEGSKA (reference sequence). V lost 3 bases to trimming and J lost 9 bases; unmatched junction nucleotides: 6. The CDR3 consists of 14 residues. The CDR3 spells CSASLAGGPGEQFF. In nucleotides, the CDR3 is TGCAGTGCTAGTCTAGCGGGGGGGCCCGGTGAGCAGTTCTTC.

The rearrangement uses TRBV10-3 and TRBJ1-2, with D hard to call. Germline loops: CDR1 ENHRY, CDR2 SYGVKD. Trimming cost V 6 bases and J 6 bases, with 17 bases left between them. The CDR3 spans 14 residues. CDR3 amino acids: CAIRGDGWRNGYTF. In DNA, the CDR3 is TGTGCCATCAGGGGCGACGGGTGGAGGAATGGCTACACCTTC.